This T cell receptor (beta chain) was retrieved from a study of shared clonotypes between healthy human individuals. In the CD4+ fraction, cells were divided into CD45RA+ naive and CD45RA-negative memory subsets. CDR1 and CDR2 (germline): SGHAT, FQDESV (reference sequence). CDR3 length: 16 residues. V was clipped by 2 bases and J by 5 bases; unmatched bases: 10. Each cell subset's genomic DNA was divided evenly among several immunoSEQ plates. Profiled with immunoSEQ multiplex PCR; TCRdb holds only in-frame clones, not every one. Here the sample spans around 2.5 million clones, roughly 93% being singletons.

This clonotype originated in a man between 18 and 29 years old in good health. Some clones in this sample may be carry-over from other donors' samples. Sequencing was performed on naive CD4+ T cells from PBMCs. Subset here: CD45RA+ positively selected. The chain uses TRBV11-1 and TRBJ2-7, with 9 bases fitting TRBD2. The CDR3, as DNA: TGTGCCAGCAGCTTATTTGGACGTAGCGGGAGAAACGAGCAGTACTTC. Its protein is CASSLFGRSGRNEQYF.